This TCR beta chain comes out of a study of blood T cell repertoires in COVID-19. As for the study in general: Samples of COVID-19 (acute and convalescent) were obtained from the United States, Italy and Spain. Sources were T cells, B-cell-depleted T cells, or PBMCs; the material itself was cDNA or gDNA.

Under the authors' procedure: Counts of nucleated cells, estimated from reference gene primer amplification, were obtained. Repertoires were generated with immunoSEQ multiplex PCR, while TCRdb's copy carries only in-frame clones and drops some. The DNA was the basis for D and trimming; V, J and clone size are from that table. The sample carries some 150,000 clones, 75% to 85% recorded once. Germline trimming cut 7 bases from V and 8 bases from J; bases unmatched to any gene: 13. Germline CDR1 is SGHRS and CDR2 is YFSETQ. This CDR3 is built from 15 residues. J is TRBJ1-2 and V is TRBV5-1, with 11 bases that match TRBD1. The source of this sequence is a man in his sixties with active or convalescent COVID-19. Specimen: peripheral blood. CDR3 amino acids: CASEAQPGTGGGYTF. As DNA, the CDR3 is TGCGCCAGCGAAGCTCAACCCGGGACAGGGGGAGGCTACACCTTC.